What follows are 10 T cell receptor beta chains derived from one specimen sequenced in a study of T cell responses to AZD1222 COVID-19 vaccine. The assay was immunoSEQ multiplex PCR, and TCRdb's table has in-frame clones only and misses some. The sample yields about 78,000 clones, over 75% seen once. Source: peripheral blood, taken 28 days after the second AZD1222 dose. Receptors originate from an adult who received the AZD1222 COVID-19 vaccine.

The genes are TRBV10-3 and TRBJ1-2; 8 nucleotides match TRBD1. CDR1 is ENHRY, CDR2 SYGVKD, per germline. CDR3 size: 13 residues. Trimming took 11 bases from V and 6 from J; bases not matched to a gene: 11. This CDR3 is CAATTGDLDGYTF. The CDR3 DNA reads as TGTGCCGCCACGACAGGGGATCTTGATGGCTACACCTTC.

This chain uses TRBV2 with TRBJ1-2, with 7 bases that match TRBD1. Germline V gives CDR1 SNHLY, CDR2 FYNNEI. The CDR3 consists of 13 residues. Losses at the gene ends were 3 bases for V and 8 bases for J; bases not matched to a gene: 6. CDR3 in DNA: TGTGCCAGCAGTGACTGGCAGGGGGACGGCTACACCTTC. It is translated as CASSDWQGDGYTF.

The chain employs TRBV11-1 and TRBJ2-7; no clear D. V gave up 1 base and J gave up 1 base, with 14 bases separating them. Germline values: CDR1 SGHAT, CDR2 FQDESV (reference sequence). CDR3 size: 16 residues. This chain's CDR3 is CASSLEVMTLSYEQYF. CDR3 in DNA: TGTGCCAGCAGCTTAGAAGTCATGACACTTTCCTACGAGCAGTACTTC.

V gene TRBV19 combines with J gene TRBJ2-1; D possibly corresponds to TRBD2 (6 bases). Germline CDR1 is LNHDA and CDR2 is SQIVND (reference sequence). V was cut by 6 bases and J by 9 bases, with 15 bases left in between. This CDR3 contains 13 residues. CDR3 nucleotide sequence: TGTGCCAGTAGCGTCGGAGCGGAGGGTGAGCAGTTCTTC. This sequence encodes CASSVGAEGEQFF.

The genes are TRBV5-6 and TRBJ2-1; D perhaps matches TRBD2 (6 bases). The CDR3 has 13 amino acids. V was clipped by 7 bases and J by 8 bases, with 16 bases between them. Germline V gene data show CDR1 as SGHDT and CDR2 as YYEEEE. The CDR3 reads CASGLGGFDEQFF. CDR3 DNA sequence: TGTGCCAGCGGACTCGGGGGTTTTGATGAGCAGTTCTTC.

V usage is TRBV2 and J usage is TRBJ1-4, with D perhaps matching TRBD1 (5 bases). Trimming removed 4 bases at V and 5 bases at J, with 8 bases between. The CDR3 length is 13 residues. Germline loops: CDR1 SNHLY, CDR2 FYNNEI. CDR3 nucleotide sequence: TGTGCCAGCAGTGCCAGGGTGAATGAAAAACTGTTTTTT. It yields the protein CASSARVNEKLFF.

The chain recombines TRBV3-1 (or the pseudogene TRBV3-2) with TRBJ2-5, with 8 bases identical to TRBD2. This CDR3 contains 15 residues. The germline gives CDR1 LGHDT, CDR2 YNNKEL (reference sequence). J gave up 1 base and V 3 bases, and 4 bases lay outside the gene matches. DNA for the CDR3: TGTGCCAGCAGCCAGCGGGGGGCCCCCCAAGAGACCCAGTACTTC. Its protein is CASSQRGAPQETQYF.

The chain combines TRBV7-9 with TRBJ1-3; D call uncertain. This CDR3 is 16 amino acids long. CDR1 is SEHNR and CDR2 is FQNEAQ in the germline V gene (reference sequence). V dropped 2 bases and J dropped 0 bases, with 11 bases sitting between them. The CDR3 bases are TGTGCCAGCAGCTTATTGGGAGTGAGCTCTGGAAACACCATATATTTT. Its protein is CASSLLGVSSGNTIYF.

The chain employs TRBV5-1 and TRBJ1-4; no clear D. Trimming took off 3 bases at V and 5 bases at J, with 11 bases between the two ends. The CDR3 consists of 14 residues. Germline V gene sequence: CDR1 SGHRS, CDR2 YFSETQ. This CDR3 reads CASSSGRANEKLFF. The CDR3, as DNA: TGCGCCAGCAGCTCCGGAAGGGCCAATGAAAAACTGTTTTTT.

This rearrangement joins TRBV6-5 to TRBJ2-2; 8 bases are a match to TRBD2. The V segment lost 6 bases and the J segment 0 bases; nucleotides outside the gene matches: 3. Germline V gene data show CDR1 as MNHEY and CDR2 as SVGAGI. This CDR3 contains 15 residues. The CDR3 is CASRKAGANTGELFF. The CDR3 DNA is TGTGCCAGCAGGAAAGCGGGAGCGAACACCGGGGAGCTGTTTTTT.